These T cell receptor beta chains were read from a single sample in a study of Ad26.COV2.S vaccination and SARS-CoV-2 variants. Here immunoSEQ multiplex PCR was the method, and the copy in TCRdb shows in-frame clones only, minus some. The sample has some 420,000 clones, more than 75% seen once. Sample: peripheral blood, taken in a trial of Ad26.COV2.S vaccine versus placebo. All receptors derive from a person aged 18-60 years who received the Ad26.COV2.S COVID-19 vaccine or a placebo. CDR3s include the opening cysteine and the closing phenylalanine or tryptophan. The order of the fields is V gene, J gene, clone size, D gene, CDR3 DNA, CDR3 protein. D genes are given only for firm matches. Not every row has a clone size; where given, it reads once, few, many or a size class.

TRBV7-7	TRBJ2-5	NA	TRBD2	TGTGCTAGCAGCGGCGCGGGGGGACAAGAGACCCAGTACTTC	CASSGAGGQETQYF
TRBV7-8	TRBJ2-3	NA	NA	TGTGCCAGCAGCTCCTCCGGCTTGGAGTTGGGCACAGATACGCAGTATTTT	CASSSSGLELGTDTQYF
TRBV2	TRBJ2-7	NA	NA	TGTGCCAGCAGCGAGACTGGCCCCTACGAGCAGTACTTC	CASSETGPYEQYF
TRBV6-2/TRBV6-3	TRBJ2-1	NA	TRBD2	TGTGCCAGCAGCGCGGGGGGCCCTGAGCAGTTCTTC	CASSAGGPEQFF
TRBV5-1	TRBJ2-2	once	NA	TGCGCCAGCAGCGTCGACAGCAACACCGGGGAGCTGTTTTTT	CASSVDSNTGELFF
TRBV6-1	TRBJ1-5	NA	NA	TGTGCCAGCAGTGAAGCGCAGGGCCAGGGGAGTCAGCCCCAGCATTTT	CASSEAQGQGSQPQHF
TRBV19	TRBJ1-2	NA	NA	TGTGCCAGTAGTATTGTAGTGGGCGGCTACACCTTC	CASSIVVGGYTF
TRBV5-4	TRBJ2-2	NA	TRBD1	TGTGCCAGCAGCTTACCGGGACAGGGTATCACCGGGGAGCTGTTTTTT	CASSLPGQGITGELFF
TRBV4-2	TRBJ2-2	NA	NA	TGTGCCAGCAGCCGACCCGAGGCCGGGAACACCGGGGAGCTGTTTTTT	CASSRPEAGNTGELFF
TRBV4-2	TRBJ1-5	NA	TRBD1	TGTGCCAGCAGCCAAGCGAGGGGGCTACAGCCCCAGCATTTT	CASSQARGLQPQHF
TRBV6-5	TRBJ2-7	NA	TRBD1	TGTGCCAGCAGTTACTCGGGGACAGGGGTTAGCTACGAGCAGTACTTC	CASSYSGTGVSYEQYF
TRBV11-2	TRBJ2-1	NA	NA	TGTGCCAGCAGCCCCTCCTGGGAGGACTCACACTCCTACAATGAGCAGTTCTTC	CASSPSWEDSHSYNEQFF
TRBV7-2	TRBJ2-1	NA	NA	TGTGCCAGCAGCTTACTGTCTATGGAGGGGGCGGTGAATGAGCAGTTCTTC	CASSLLSMEGAVNEQFF
TRBV12-2	TRBJ2-5	NA	NA	TGTGCAAGTCGCTTAGGATTGGCTAGGGGGGCTGAGACCCAGTACTTC	CASRLGLARGAETQYF
TRBV10-2	TRBJ1-4	once	NA	TGCGCCAGCAGTGGGGTCGTACAGGGAGGTTTCGGAAAACTGTTTTTT	CASSGVVQGGFGKLFF
TRBV19	TRBJ2-1	NA	NA	TGTGCCAGTGCAGACAGATTTTACAATGAGCAGTTCTTC	CASADRFYNEQFF
TRBV2	TRBJ2-6	NA	NA	TGTGCCAGCAGTGGGTCCAGGCCCTCTGGGGCCAACGTCCTGACTTTC	CASSGSRPSGANVLTF
TRBV7-9	TRBJ1-1	NA	NA	TGTGCCAGCAGCTCCCCGGGAAGGATGGGATTCGAAGCTTTCTTT	CASSSPGRMGFEAFF
TRBV9	TRBJ1-6	NA	NA	TGTGCCAGCAGTGAGTCACCGGGACCGAGCTCCTATAATTCACCCCTCCACTTT	CASSESPGPSSYNSPLHF
TRBV6-2/TRBV6-3	TRBJ2-7	NA	NA	TGTGCCAGCAGTTACTCGTTACAGCACGAGCAGTACTTC	CASSYSLQHEQYF
TRBV7-3	TRBJ2-1	NA	NA	TGTGCCAGCAGCTTCGGCCGGGCAAATGAGCAGTTCTTC	CASSFGRANEQFF
TRBV5-4	TRBJ2-7	NA	NA	TGTGCCAGCAGCCAATCCCGGTTGCTTCAGGAGCAGTACTTC	CASSQSRLLQEQYF
TRBV27	TRBJ2-6	NA	TRBD1	TGTGCCAGCAGTTTCCCGCCGACAGGGGCTGGGGCCAACGTCCTGACTTTC	CASSFPPTGAGANVLTF
TRBV3-1/TRBV3-2	TRBJ2-7	once	NA	TGTGCCAGCAGCCAAGGATTGTCGCGTGAGCAGTACTTC	CASSQGLSREQYF
TRBV30	TRBJ1-1	few	TRBD1	TGTGCCTGGAGTGTACTCCAGGGGGGGCCTGAAGCTTTCTTT	CAWSVLQGGPEAFF
TRBV27	TRBJ1-3	NA	NA	TGTGCCAGCAGTTACAGAGGAAACACCATATATTTT	CASSYRGNTIYF
TRBV6-5	TRBJ2-3	NA	NA	TGTGCCAGCAGTTACCCCTTCGCGGATACGCAGTATTTT	CASSYPFADTQYF
TRBV5-1	TRBJ1-3	NA	NA	TGCGCCAGCAGCTTGGCCTGGCTCCCCGGAAACACCATATATTTT	CASSLAWLPGNTIYF
TRBV5-1	TRBJ2-3	once	TRBD1	TGCGCCAGCAGGGGGACAGGGTCAACAGATACGCAGTATTTT	CASRGTGSTDTQYF
TRBV30	TRBJ2-5	NA	NA	TGTGCCTGGAGTGTACTTGGAGGGGGCAGTGAGACCCAGTACTTC	CAWSVLGGGSETQYF
TRBV28	TRBJ2-7	NA	TRBD1	TGTGCCAGCAGTTTAAGAGGACAGGGGGGAGCCAAGCAGTACTTC	CASSLRGQGGAKQYF
TRBV7-9	TRBJ1-5	NA	NA	TGTGCCAGCAGCTTATCGGGGAATAGCAATCAGCCCCAGCATTTT	CASSLSGNSNQPQHF
TRBV27	TRBJ1-2	NA	NA	TGTGCCAGCAGTTTCCCCGGGACTTACCACCCCACCTTC	CASSFPGTYHPTF
TRBV12-3/TRBV12-4	TRBJ1-5	NA	NA	TGTGCCAGTAACAGGTTACGCAATCAGCCCCAGCATTTT	CASNRLRNQPQHF
TRBV7-3	TRBJ2-1	NA	TRBD1	TGTGCCAGCAGCCTGGGACAGGGCGGCTACAATGAGCAGTTCTTC	CASSLGQGGYNEQFF
TRBV2	TRBJ2-5	NA	NA	TGTGCCAGCAGTGGGAGGGGCGGGGAAGAGACCCAGTACTTC	CASSGRGGEETQYF
TRBV9	TRBJ2-7	NA	TRBD1	TGTGCCAGCAGCGTAGGTGGGACAGCCATCTACGAGCAGTACTTC	CASSVGGTAIYEQYF
TRBV7-3	TRBJ2-3	NA	NA	TGTGCCAGCAGCTACGGACAGAGCACAGATACGCAGTATTTT	CASSYGQSTDTQYF
TRBV6-6	TRBJ2-3	NA	TRBD1	TGTGCCAGCACCCGGGGGGACAGGGGGAGTGGAGATACGCAGTATTTT	CASTRGDRGSGDTQYF
TRBV7-6	TRBJ2-5	NA	TRBD2	TGTGCCAGCAGCTCACTGGGCGGGGGACAAGAGACCCAGTACTTC	CASSSLGGGQETQYF
TRBV28	TRBJ1-5	NA	NA	TGTGCCAGCAGTCCCCAGGTCGCTGCTCTTGATCAGCCCCAGCATTTT	CASSPQVAALDQPQHF
TRBV6-5	TRBJ2-7	NA	NA	TGTGCCAGCAGTCCCATCCGGTACGAGCAGTACTTC	CASSPIRYEQYF
TRBV5-1	TRBJ2-6	once	NA	TGCGCCAGCATGGATTCTGGGGCCAACGTCCTGACTTTC	CASMDSGANVLTF
TRBV11-2	TRBJ1-4	NA	NA	TGTGCCAGCAGCTTAGTGGGGGAAGGGGCCCCAACTAATGAAAAACTGTTTTTT	CASSLVGEGAPTNEKLFF
TRBV28	TRBJ2-6	NA	NA	TGTGCCAGCAGTTTGGTGGATGCTGGGGCCAACGTCCTGACTTTC	CASSLVDAGANVLTF
TRBV6-4	TRBJ1-6	NA	NA	TGTGCCAGCAGTGACTCGCGTCAGGCGAATTCACCCCTCCACTTT	CASSDSRQANSPLHF
TRBV5-1	TRBJ2-7	NA	NA	TGCGCCAGCAGCTTGAGAAGGGTGGAGGGTTACGAGCAGTACTTC	CASSLRRVEGYEQYF
TRBV30	TRBJ1-5	once	NA	TGTGCCTGGAGTAGGGACACCCAGCCCCAGCATTTT	CAWSRDTQPQHF
TRBV4-2	TRBJ2-2	few	TRBD2	TGTGCCAGCAGCCAAGTCGAAGGGGGACTAGGCTCCGGGGAGCTGTTTTTT	CASSQVEGGLGSGELFF
TRBV27	TRBJ1-2	NA	NA	TGTGCCAGCAGTCCTCAGGCGGGGGTGTGGGGCTACACCTTC	CASSPQAGVWGYTF